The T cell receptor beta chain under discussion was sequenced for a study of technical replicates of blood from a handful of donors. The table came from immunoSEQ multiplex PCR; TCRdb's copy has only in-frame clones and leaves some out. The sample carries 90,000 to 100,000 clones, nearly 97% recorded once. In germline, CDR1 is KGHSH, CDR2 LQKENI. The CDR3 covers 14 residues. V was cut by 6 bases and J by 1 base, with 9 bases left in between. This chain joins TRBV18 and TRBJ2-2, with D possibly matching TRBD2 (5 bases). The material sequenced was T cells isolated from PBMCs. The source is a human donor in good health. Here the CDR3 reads CASSLGRNTGELFF. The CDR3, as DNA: TGTGCCAGCTCCTTGGGGAGGAACACCGGGGAGCTGTTTTTT.